The following is a T cell receptor beta chain sequence with its context. The antigen is unknown. This record belongs to a study of monozygotic twins with cystic fibrosis. The CDR3 covers 13 residues. V was pared by 5 bases and J by 3 bases, with 11 bases between. Germline CDR1 and CDR2: SGHAT and FQNNGV. Repertoires were generated with immunoSEQ multiplex PCR, while TCRdb's copy carries only in-frame clones and drops some. The sample records more than 9,000 clones, roughly 85% being singletons. Study results and limitations: The repertoire was suggested to be naive-dominated, clonality median roughly 0.0091. J usage was most co-twin-similar in 8 of 16 pairs, V in 13. Unrelated CF individuals shared fewer identical clonotypes than monozygotic CF twins. No link emerged between shared CDR3 counts and age, concordance or severity.

The clonotype was recovered from a man aged 18 to 30 with cystic fibrosis. V gene TRBV11-2 combines with J gene TRBJ2-7, with no clear D. Input material: blood. The CDR3 nucleotides are TGTGCCAGCAGCGCAGCCTGGAGCTACGAGCAGTACTTC. Amino acid sequence: CASSAAWSYEQYF. Full variable domain (outside the CDR3, taken from reference TRBV11-2 and TRBJ2-7): EAGVAQSPRYKIIEKRQSVAFWCNPISGHATLYWYQQILGQGPKLLIQFQNNGVVDDSQLPKDRFSAERLKGVDSTLKIQPAKLEDSAVYLCASSAAWSYEQYFGPGTRLTVT.